This record looks at one T cell receptor beta chain sequence and its context. The antigen remains unidentified. TCRdb re-called the reads through MiXCR, storing one row per CDR3 protein. This sample has approximately 500,000 distinct CDR3 sequences, with approximately 11% found just once. The record originates from a study of T cell repertoires in cytomegalovirus infection. Study as a whole: Both CMV infection and a matching HLA type were indicated by public TCR beta signatures.

Study-wide points: What dominated the ex vivo response were HLA-C-restricted CMV-specific TCR beta clonotypes. Accumulated public TCR beta family frequency recognized individuals carrying CMV together with the relevant HLA.

The CDR3 contains 13 residues. The germline V gene has CDR1 LGHDT and CDR2 YNNKEL (reference sequence). Trimming pared 1 base from V and 7 bases from J, leaving 8 bases between. This receptor was obtained from a human donor in good health (CMV status not recorded). Some clones in this sample may be carry-over from other donors' samples. V gene TRBV3-1 combines with J gene TRBJ2-1; no reliable D call. Sequenced material: PBMCs. The CDR3 sequence: CASSQGVGNEQFF. The CDR3 DNA reads as TGTGCCAGCAGCCAAGGAGTAGGGAATGAGCAGTTCTTC.